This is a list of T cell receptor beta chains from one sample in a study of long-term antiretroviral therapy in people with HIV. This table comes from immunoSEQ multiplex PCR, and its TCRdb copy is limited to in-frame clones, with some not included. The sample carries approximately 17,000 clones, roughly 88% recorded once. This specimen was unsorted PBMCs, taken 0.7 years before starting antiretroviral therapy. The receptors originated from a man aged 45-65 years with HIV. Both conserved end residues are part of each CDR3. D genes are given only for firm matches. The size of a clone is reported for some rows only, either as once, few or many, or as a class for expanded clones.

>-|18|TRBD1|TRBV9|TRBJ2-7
TGTGCCAGCAGCGTAGGGCTAATGAGGCAGGGGGACCTCTACGAGCAGTACTTC
CASSVGLMRQGDLYEQYF
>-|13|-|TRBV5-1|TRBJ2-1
TGCGCCAGCAGTCCCCAGGGTTTTGATGAGCAGTTCTTC
CASSPQGFDEQFF
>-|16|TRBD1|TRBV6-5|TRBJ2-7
TGTGCCAGCAGTTACTACGTGGCGGGCAGGGGGAACGAGCAGTACTTC
CASSYYVAGRGNEQYF
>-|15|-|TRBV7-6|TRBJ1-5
TGTGCCAGCAGCTTAGGTCCGGGCCCGGATCAGCCCCAGCATTTT
CASSLGPGPDQPQHF
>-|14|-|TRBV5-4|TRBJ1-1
TGTGCCAGCAGCTTGACAGACCTGAACACTGAAGCTTTCTTT
CASSLTDLNTEAFF
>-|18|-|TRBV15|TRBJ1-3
TGTGCCACCAGCATACGTACCTCACGCCCCTACTCTGGAAACACCATATATTTT
CATSIRTSRPYSGNTIYF
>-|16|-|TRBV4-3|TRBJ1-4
TGCGCCAGCAGCGAGATACCTCAGGGGTCTAATGAAAAACTGTTTTTT
CASSEIPQGSNEKLFF
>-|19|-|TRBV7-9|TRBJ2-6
TGTGCCAGCAGCTTAGGTGGGGGACGAGCCCTCACTGGGGCCAACGTCCTGACTTTC
CASSLGGGRALTGANVLTF
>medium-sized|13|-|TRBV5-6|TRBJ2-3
TGTGCCAGCAGCTTGGCCCTAGCACTTACGCAGTATTTT
CASSLALALTQYF
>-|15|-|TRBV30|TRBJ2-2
TGTGCCTGGAGTGCCCCGATGGGTTTAACCGGGGAGCTGTTTTTT
CAWSAPMGLTGELFF
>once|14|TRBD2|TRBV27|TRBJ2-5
TGTGCCAGCAGTTTCTGGGGAGGGCAAGAGACCCAGTACTTC
CASSFWGGQETQYF
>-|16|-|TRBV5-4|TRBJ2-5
TGTGCCAGCAGCTTGCCCAAACCTAGATCCCAAGAGACCCAGTACTTC
CASSLPKPRSQETQYF
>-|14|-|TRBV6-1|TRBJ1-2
TGTGCCAGCAGTGAAGCTGGGGGGTTCTATGGCTACACCTTC
CASSEAGGFYGYTF
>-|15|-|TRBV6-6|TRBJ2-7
TGTGCCAGCAGTTACGTTTCCGGGGGCAGTGACGAGCAGTACTTC
CASSYVSGGSDEQYF
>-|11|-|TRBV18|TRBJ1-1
TGTGCCAGCTCACCAGGGCTTGAAGCTTTCTTT
CASSPGLEAFF
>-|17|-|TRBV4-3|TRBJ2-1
TGCGCCAGCAGCCGACAGGCCGAAGCCGATTTCTACAATGAGCAGTTCTTC
CASSRQAEADFYNEQFF